This entry features one TCR beta chain sequence. The antigen is not known. Germline loops: CDR1 SGHTA, CDR2 FQGTGA. V lost 5 bases to trimming and J lost 8 bases; unmatched junction nucleotides: 21. The CDR3 contains 20 residues. This entry belongs to a study of cytomegalovirus exposure and HLA in healthy donors. Overall study results and limits: Many donors carried some public TCRs, although rarity characterized most TCR sequences.

Use of 60 Vbeta and 13 Jbeta primers characterized the PCR. TCRdb's table, derived via immunoSEQ multiplex PCR, lists solely in-frame clones and lacks some. The sample holds under 200,000 clones, around 79% seen once. The gene calls are TRBV7-3 and TRBJ2-1; the match to TRBD2 covers 13 bases. The material sequenced was PBMCs. This TCR came from a male donor in good health and CMV-seropositive. The CDR3 nucleotides read TGTGCCAGCAGCCTAAATCCGGGACTAGCGGGGAGTAGGGCTACATATGAGCAGTTCTTC. Its protein product is CASSLNPGLAGSRATYEQFF.